The 10 T cell receptor beta chains in this list originate from one sample, sequenced in a study of T-cell memory formation after mild COVID-19. TCRdb re-analysed the 5' RACE reads in MiXCR, keeping a single row per CDR3 protein. The repertoire holds some 280,000 distinct CDR3 sequences, with 16% as singletons. Material for sequencing was PBMCs or a T cell subset sorted from them (not recorded which). All receptors come from a man between 18 and 35 years old who had mild COVID-19 (a few samples of this study predate the infection). Cell type and time point are not known.

There are many counts of this clonotype. The chain couples TRBV11-2 to TRBJ2-3, with 8 bases fitting TRBD2. Trimming at V came to 7 bases and at J to 2 bases, leaving 5 bases not matched to a gene. The CDR3 runs to 14 residues. The germline gives CDR1 SGHAT, CDR2 FQNNGV. The CDR3 DNA follows: TGTGCCAGCAAACCCGGGGGGGCCACAGATACGCAGTATTTT. It translates to CASKPGGATDTQYF. The entire variable domain, with the rest obtained from reference TRBV11-2 and TRBJ2-3, is as follows: EAGVAQSPRYKIIEKRQSVAFWCNPISGHATLYWYQQILGQGPKLLIQFQNNGVVDDSQLPKDRFSAERLKGVDSTLKIQPAKLEDSAVYLCASKPGGATDTQYFGPGTRLTVL.

The table lists this clonotype with a few counts. This rearrangement joins TRBV6-2 or TRBV6-3 to TRBJ1-5; D not resolved. The CDR3 length is 15 residues. Trimming removed 1 base from V and 2 bases from J, with 9 bases in between. In germline, CDR1 is MNHEY, CDR2 SVGEGT. The CDR3 loop is CASSYFGIGNQPQHF. In nucleotides, the CDR3 is TGTGCCAGCAGTTACTTTGGAATCGGCAATCAGCCCCAGCATTTT.

The chain combines TRBV6-2 or TRBV6-3 with TRBJ2-1; the D gene is possibly TRBD2 (5 bases). V was pared by 5 bases and J by 6 bases, with 11 bases between. The CDR3 covers 13 residues. Germline lookup yields CDR1 MNHEY and CDR2 SVGEGT. CDR3 DNA: TGTGCCAGCAGTCGCCGGACTCCCAATGAGCAGTTCTTC. Translating gives CASSRRTPNEQFF.

This clonotype was seen a few times. V gene TRBV6-2 or TRBV6-3 combines with J gene TRBJ2-3, with TRBD2 matching over 7 bases. Germline CDR1 MNHEY, CDR2 SVGEGT. This CDR3 region has 12 residues. Germline trimming cut 10 bases from V and 3 bases from J; bases unmatched to any gene: 4. The CDR3 DNA follows: TGTGCCATCTCTAGCGGAACAGATACGCAGTATTTT. It codes for CAISSGTDTQYF.

The table lists this clonotype with many counts. V usage is TRBV20-1 and J usage is TRBJ2-3, with 13 bases lining up with TRBD2. The trim removed 6 bases at V and 3 bases at J, leaving 3 bases unmatched. Germline V CDR1 and CDR2: DFQATT, SNEGSKA (reference sequence). The CDR3 totals 14 residues. The chain's CDR3 is CSAGLAGMTDTQYF. CDR3 DNA: TGCAGTGCGGGACTAGCGGGGATGACAGATACGCAGTATTTT.

The V call is TRBV4-2, the J call TRBJ1-1, with D possibly matching TRBD1 (5 bases). This CDR3 region has 12 residues. V was cut by 1 base and J by 7 bases, with 7 bases left in between. CDR1 and CDR2 (germline): LGHNA, YNFKEQ. The CDR3 protein is CASSQATGEAFF. In nucleotides, the CDR3 is TGTGCCAGCAGCCAAGCCACAGGTGAAGCTTTCTTT.

The chain employs TRBV11-2 and TRBJ2-2; 11 nucleotides agree with TRBD1. The CDR3 runs 15 residues. CDR1 is SGHAT and CDR2 is FQNNGV in the germline V gene. J lost 7 bases, V lost 4 bases, and 5 bases had no gene match. CDR3 in amino acids: CASSSGQGADGELFF. The CDR3 DNA reads TGTGCCAGCAGCTCTGGACAGGGGGCGGACGGGGAGCTGTTTTTT.

A few counts support this clonotype. The DNA of the CDR3 is TGTGCCAGCAGCTTAGGGGGCCGGCCCGGTGAAGCTTTCTTT. Its protein is CASSLGGRPGEAFF. The chain uses TRBV7-2 and TRBJ1-1; tentatively, D is TRBD1 (5 bases). This CDR3 comprises 14 residues. Trimming took off 1 base at V and 7 bases at J, with 13 bases between the two ends. The germline V gene encodes CDR1 SGHTA and CDR2 FQGNSA.

This clonotype was found many times. One end of the junction fails to match germline, which may point to a read error. This sequence joins TRBV10-3 and TRBJ2-1; perhaps TRBD2 as D (5 bases). The germline CDR1 and CDR2 sequences are ENHRY and SYGVKD. This CDR3 has 16 amino acids. The CDR3 sequence is CAISQVRGTSSNEQFF. The CDR3 coding sequence is TGTGCCATCAGCCAAGTCCGGGGAACTTCCTCCAATGAGCAGTTCTTC.

J is TRBJ1-2 and V is TRBV3-1; 7 bases align to TRBD1. The CDR3 spans 14 residues. Germline V CDR1 and CDR2: LGHDT, YNNKEL (reference sequence). The V and J ends lost 4 bases and 8 bases, in that order; junction bases with no gene match: 10. The CDR3 loop is CASSPRLRGHGYTF. The CDR3 DNA reads TGTGCCAGCAGCCCCCGATTGAGGGGGCACGGCTACACCTTC.